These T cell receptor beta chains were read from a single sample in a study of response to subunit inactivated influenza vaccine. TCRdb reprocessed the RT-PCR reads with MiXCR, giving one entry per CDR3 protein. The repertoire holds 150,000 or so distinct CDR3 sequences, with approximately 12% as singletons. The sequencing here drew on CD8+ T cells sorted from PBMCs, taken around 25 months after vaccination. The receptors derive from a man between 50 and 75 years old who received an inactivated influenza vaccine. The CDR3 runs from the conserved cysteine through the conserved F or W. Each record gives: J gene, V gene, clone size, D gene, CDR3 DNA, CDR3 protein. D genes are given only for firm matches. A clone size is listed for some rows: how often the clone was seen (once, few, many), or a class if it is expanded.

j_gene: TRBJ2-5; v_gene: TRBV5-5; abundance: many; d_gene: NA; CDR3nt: TGTGCCAGCAGCTTTAGTAAGGGCTTCCAAGAGACCCAGTACTTC; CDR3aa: CASSFSKGFQETQYF
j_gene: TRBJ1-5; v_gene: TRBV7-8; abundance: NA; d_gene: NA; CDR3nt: TGTGCCAGCAGCCCCGGGACGAATCAGCCCCAGCATTTT; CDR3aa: CASSPGTNQPQHF
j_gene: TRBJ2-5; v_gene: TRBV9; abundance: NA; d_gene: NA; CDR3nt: TGTGCCAGCAGCCCCCCTACGGGGGTGGGAGAGACCCAGTACTTC; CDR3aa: CASSPPTGVGETQYF
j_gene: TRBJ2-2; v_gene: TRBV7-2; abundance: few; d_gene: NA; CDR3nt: TGTGCCAGCAGCTTATTCGGGGAGCTGTTTTTT; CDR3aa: CASSLFGELFF
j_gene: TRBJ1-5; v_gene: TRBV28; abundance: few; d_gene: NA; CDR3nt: TGTGCCAGCAGTTCCGACACTTATAGCAATCAGCCCCAGCATTTT; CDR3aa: CASSSDTYSNQPQHF
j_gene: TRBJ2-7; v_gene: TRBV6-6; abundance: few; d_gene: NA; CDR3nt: TGTGCCAGCATAATCGGGCTAGGGACTGAGCAGTACTTC; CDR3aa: CASIIGLGTEQYF
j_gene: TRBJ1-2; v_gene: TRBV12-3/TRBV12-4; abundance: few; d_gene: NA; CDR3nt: TGTGCCAGCAGTTTGGGTTGGGGCTACACCTTC; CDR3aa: CASSLGWGYTF
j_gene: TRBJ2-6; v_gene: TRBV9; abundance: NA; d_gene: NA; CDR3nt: TGTGCCAGCAGCTTGGCGGGGCCTGGGGCCAACGTCCTGACTTTC; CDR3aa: CASSLAGPGANVLTF
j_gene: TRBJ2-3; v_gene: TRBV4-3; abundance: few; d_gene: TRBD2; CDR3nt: TGCGCCAGCAGCCAAGCGACTAGCGGGAACGCAGATACGCAGTATTTT; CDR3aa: CASSQATSGNADTQYF
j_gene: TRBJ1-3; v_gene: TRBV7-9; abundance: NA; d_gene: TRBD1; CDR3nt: TGTGCCAGCAGCTTACTCCGGCAGGGGGCTGGAAACACCATATATTTT; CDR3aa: CASSLLRQGAGNTIYF
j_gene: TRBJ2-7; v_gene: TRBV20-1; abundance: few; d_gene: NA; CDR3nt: TGCAGTGCTAGAGTCGGGGGCTACGAGCAGTACTTC; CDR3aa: CSARVGGYEQYF
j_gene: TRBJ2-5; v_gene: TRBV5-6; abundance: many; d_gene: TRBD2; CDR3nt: TGTGCCAGCAGCTTGGTTCAGGGCGGGGGAGAGACCCAGTACTTC; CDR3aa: CASSLVQGGGETQYF
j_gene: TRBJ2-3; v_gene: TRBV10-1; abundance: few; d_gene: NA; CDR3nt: TGCGCCAGCAGCCCACGGAACACAGATACGCAGTATTTT; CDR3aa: CASSPRNTDTQYF
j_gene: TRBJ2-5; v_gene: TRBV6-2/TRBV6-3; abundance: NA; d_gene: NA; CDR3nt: TGTGCCAGCAGTTACCCCCGTGATTACCAAGAGACCCAGTACTTC; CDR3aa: CASSYPRDYQETQYF
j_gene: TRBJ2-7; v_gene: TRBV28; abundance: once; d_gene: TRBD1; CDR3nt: TGTGCCAGCAGTCTAACCGCGACAGGGGTCCTCCACGAGCAGTACTTC; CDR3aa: CASSLTATGVLHEQYF
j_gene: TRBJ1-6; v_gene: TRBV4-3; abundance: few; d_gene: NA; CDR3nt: TGCGCCAGCAGCACTACAGGGACGAATTCACCCCTCCACTTT; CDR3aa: CASSTTGTNSPLHF
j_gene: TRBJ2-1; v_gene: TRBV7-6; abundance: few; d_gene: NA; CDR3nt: TGTGCCAGCAGCTTAGGGGCCGGGACGGTCCCCAATGAGCAGTTCTTC; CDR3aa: CASSLGAGTVPNEQFF
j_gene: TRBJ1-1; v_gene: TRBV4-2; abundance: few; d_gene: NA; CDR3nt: TGTGCCAGCAGCCAAGATCGGGGGGATATGAACACTGAAGCTTTCTTT; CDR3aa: CASSQDRGDMNTEAFF
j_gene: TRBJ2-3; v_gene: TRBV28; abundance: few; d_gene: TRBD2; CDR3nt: TGTGCCAGCAGTTTACTTTATAGCGGGGGGAGCACAGATACGCAGTATTTT; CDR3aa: CASSLLYSGGSTDTQYF
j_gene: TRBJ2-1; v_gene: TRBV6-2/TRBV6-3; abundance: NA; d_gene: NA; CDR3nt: TGTGCCAGCAGTTACTCAGTAGCTCCGTCGTACAATGAGCAGTTCTTC; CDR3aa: CASSYSVAPSYNEQFF
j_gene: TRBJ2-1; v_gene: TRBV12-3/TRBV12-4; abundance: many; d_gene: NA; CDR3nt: TGTGCCAGCAGTTACTTTACATCCTACAATGAGCAGTTCTTC; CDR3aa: CASSYFTSYNEQFF
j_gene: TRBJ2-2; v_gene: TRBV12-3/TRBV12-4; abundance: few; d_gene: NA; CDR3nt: TGTGCCAGCAGTTCCCACAGATACACCGGGGAGCTGTTTTTT; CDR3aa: CASSSHRYTGELFF
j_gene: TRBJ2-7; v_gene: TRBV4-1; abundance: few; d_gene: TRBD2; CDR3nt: TGCGCCAGCAGCCAGTTACTAGCGGGCTCGTACGAGCAGTACTTC; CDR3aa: CASSQLLAGSYEQYF
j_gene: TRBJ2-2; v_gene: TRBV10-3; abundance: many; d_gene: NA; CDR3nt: TGTGCCATCAGTGAGCTCTGGGGACGGAACACCGGGGAGCTGTTTTTT; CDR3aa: CAISELWGRNTGELFF
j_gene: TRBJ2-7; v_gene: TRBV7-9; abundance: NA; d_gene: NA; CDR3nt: TGTGCCAGCAGCAATCGGGACAACTCCTACGAGCAGTACTTC; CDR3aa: CASSNRDNSYEQYF
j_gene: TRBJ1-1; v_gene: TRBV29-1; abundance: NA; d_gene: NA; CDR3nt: TGCAGCGTTGTCGTCAGGACTGAAGCTTTCTTT; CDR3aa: CSVVVRTEAFF
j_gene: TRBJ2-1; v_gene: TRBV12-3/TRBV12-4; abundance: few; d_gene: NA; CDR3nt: TGTGCCAGCAGTACCGTGTCCACCTACAATGAGCAGTTCTTC; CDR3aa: CASSTVSTYNEQFF
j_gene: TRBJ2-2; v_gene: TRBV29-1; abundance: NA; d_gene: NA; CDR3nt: TGCAGCGTTGGAGAAACAGGGAGCACCGGGGAGCTGTTTTTT; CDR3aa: CSVGETGSTGELFF
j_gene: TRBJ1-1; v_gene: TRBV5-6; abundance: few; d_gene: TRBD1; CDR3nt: TGTGCCAGCAACGACAGGGGTAACACTGAAGCTTTCTTT; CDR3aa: CASNDRGNTEAFF
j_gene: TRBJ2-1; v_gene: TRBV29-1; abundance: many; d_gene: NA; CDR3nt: TGCAGCGTTGCCCCCGGGGGTGAGCAGTTCTTC; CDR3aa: CSVAPGGEQFF
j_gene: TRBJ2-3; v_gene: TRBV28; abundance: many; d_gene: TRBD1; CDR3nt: TGTGCCAGCAGCTCGACAGGGACCGATACGCAGTATTTT; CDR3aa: CASSSTGTDTQYF
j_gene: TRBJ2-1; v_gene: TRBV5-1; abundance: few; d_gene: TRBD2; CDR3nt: TGCGCCAGCAGCCCGACTAGCGGGGGGGCTTTTGAGCAGTTCTTC; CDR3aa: CASSPTSGGAFEQFF
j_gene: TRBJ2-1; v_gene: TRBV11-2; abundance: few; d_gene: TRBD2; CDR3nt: TGTGCCAGCAGCCCCCCTCTAGCGGGGTCCTACAATGAGCAGTTCTTC; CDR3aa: CASSPPLAGSYNEQFF
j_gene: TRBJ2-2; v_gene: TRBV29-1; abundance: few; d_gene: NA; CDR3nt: TGCAGCGTTGAAAAAAGGGGGAGGGGAAGTAGAACCGGGGAGCTGTTTTTT; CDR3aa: CSVEKRGRGSRTGELFF
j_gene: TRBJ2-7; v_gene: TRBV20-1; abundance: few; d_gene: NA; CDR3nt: TGCAGTGCTAGAGATGGGAGCAGGGGAGTCAACGAGCAGTACTTC; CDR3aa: CSARDGSRGVNEQYF
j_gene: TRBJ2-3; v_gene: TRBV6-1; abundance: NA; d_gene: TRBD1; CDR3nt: TGTGCCAGCAGTAAAGGGGGCGGCACAGATACGCAGTATTTT; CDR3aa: CASSKGGGTDTQYF
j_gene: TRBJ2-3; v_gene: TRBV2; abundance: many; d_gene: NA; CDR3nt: TGTGCCAGCGGGGAGGGCACAGATACGCAGTATTTT; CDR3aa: CASGEGTDTQYF
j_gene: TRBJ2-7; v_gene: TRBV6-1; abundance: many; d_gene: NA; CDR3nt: TGTGCCAGCATCTATGGCAGGGGCTACGAGCAGTACTTC; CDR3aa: CASIYGRGYEQYF
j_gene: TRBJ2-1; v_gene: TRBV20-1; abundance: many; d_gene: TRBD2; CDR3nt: TGCAGTGCTAGAGATCTACTAGCGCTTTACAATGAGCAGTTCTTC; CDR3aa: CSARDLLALYNEQFF
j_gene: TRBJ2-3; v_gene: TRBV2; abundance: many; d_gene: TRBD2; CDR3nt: TGTGCCAGCAGGGAACTTTCGACTAGCTTTTCAGATACGCAGTATTTT; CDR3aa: CASRELSTSFSDTQYF
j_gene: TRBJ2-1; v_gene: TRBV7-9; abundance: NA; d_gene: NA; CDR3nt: TGTGCCAGCATCCATTCGGGGGTCCCCAATGAGCAGTTCTTC; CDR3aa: CASIHSGVPNEQFF